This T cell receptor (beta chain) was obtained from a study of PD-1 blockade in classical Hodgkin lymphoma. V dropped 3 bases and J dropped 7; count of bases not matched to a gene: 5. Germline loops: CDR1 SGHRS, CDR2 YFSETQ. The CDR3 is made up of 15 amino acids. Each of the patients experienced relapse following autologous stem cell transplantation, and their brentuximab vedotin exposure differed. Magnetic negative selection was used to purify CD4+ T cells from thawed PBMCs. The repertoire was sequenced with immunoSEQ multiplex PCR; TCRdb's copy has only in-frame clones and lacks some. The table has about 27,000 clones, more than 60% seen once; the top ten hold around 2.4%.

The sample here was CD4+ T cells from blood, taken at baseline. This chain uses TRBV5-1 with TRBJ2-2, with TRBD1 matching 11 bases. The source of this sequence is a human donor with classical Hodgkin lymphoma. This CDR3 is CASSSGQGAGGELFF. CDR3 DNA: TGCGCCAGCAGCTCTGGACAGGGGGCGGGCGGGGAGCTGTTTTTT.